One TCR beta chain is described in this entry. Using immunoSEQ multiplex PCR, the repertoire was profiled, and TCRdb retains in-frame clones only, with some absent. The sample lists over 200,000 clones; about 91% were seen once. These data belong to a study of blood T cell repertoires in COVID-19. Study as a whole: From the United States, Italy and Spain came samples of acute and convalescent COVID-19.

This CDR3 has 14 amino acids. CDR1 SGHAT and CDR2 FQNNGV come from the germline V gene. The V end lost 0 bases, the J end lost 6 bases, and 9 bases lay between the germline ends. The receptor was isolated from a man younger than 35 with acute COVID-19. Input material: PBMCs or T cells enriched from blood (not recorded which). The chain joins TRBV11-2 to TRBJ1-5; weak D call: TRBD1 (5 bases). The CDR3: CASSLDRGTQPQHF. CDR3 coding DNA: TGTGCCAGCAGCTTAGATAGGGGCACTCAGCCCCAGCATTTT.